Shown below are 16 T cell receptor beta chains from a single sample sequenced in a study of blood T cell repertoires in COVID-19 (TCRdb year 2020). The library was prepared using the immunoSEQ multiplex PCR assay. In TCRdb, the immuneACCESS table is reduced to in-frame sequences with V and J assigned. These tables do not hold every clone; where another copy was compared, an unresolved V gene accounts for under half, and the others remain unexplained. The sample table shows around 310,000 clones, and approximately 89% are seen once. The ten largest clones add up to 12% of the sample. Sequencing used peripheral blood. These receptors came from a woman aged 55-69 years with acute or convalescent COVID-19.

The V call is TRBV9, the J call TRBJ1-5; 7 positions agree with TRBD1. With V trimmed by 0 bases and J by 3 bases, 3 bases remained unmatched. The CDR3 contains 15 residues. Germline CDR1 and CDR2: SGDLS and YYNGEE. In DNA form, the CDR3 reads TGTGCCAGCAGCGTAGGACAGGGCAACAATCAGCCCCAGCATTTT. Protein sequence: CASSVGQGNNQPQHF.

The rearrangement uses TRBV28 and TRBJ1-2, with 10 nucleotides matching TRBD1. Germline V gene data show CDR1 as MDHEN and CDR2 as SYDVKM. J lost 3 bases, V lost 7 bases, and 8 bases had no gene match. The CDR3 covers 15 residues. The CDR3 reads CASISWTGGDYGYTF. CDR3 in DNA: TGTGCCAGCATCTCGTGGACAGGGGGAGACTATGGCTACACCTTC.

The gene calls are TRBV5-1 and TRBJ2-5; 11 nucleotides line up with TRBD2. This CDR3 comprises 16 residues. V was pared by 4 bases and J by 3 bases, with 8 bases of the junction left unmatched. The germline gives CDR1 SGHRS, CDR2 YFSETQ. The CDR3 DNA reads as TGCGCCAGCAGCCTCGGAGGGACTAGCGGTGAAGAGACCCAGTACTTC. Translation gives CASSLGGTSGEETQYF.

The CDR3 bases are TGCGCCAGCAGCGCCCGAGCGCGGGGGGGGTACGAGCAGTACTTC. It codes for CASSARARGGYEQYF. The chain employs TRBV5-1 and TRBJ2-7, with 9 bases matching TRBD2. The germline gives CDR1 SGHRS, CDR2 YFSETQ. The CDR3 is made up of 15 amino acids. V lost 4 bases and J lost 4; bases outside the gene matches: 9.

The rearrangement uses TRBV28 and TRBJ2-7, with 7 bases lining up with TRBD1. With 3 bases clipped from V and 4 bases from J, the junction kept 18 bases outside the gene matches. The CDR3 has 18 amino acids. Germline CDR1 is MDHEN and CDR2 is SYDVKM. CDR3 protein: CASSFSRTGALRGYEQYF. Here the CDR3 DNA reads TGTGCCAGCAGTTTTTCCAGGACAGGTGCTTTGAGGGGTTACGAGCAGTACTTC.

The gene calls are TRBV30 and TRBJ1-4; possibly TRBD1 for D (5 bases). The V gene lost 3 bases and the J gene lost 5 bases, with 16 bases spanning the gap. This CDR3 has 15 residues. Germline CDR1 is GTSNPN and CDR2 is SVGIG (reference sequence). CDR3 coding DNA: TGTGCCTGGAGATCCCAGGGCAGCCCGAATGAAAAACTGTTTTTT. Its protein product is CAWRSQGSPNEKLFF.

This chain links TRBV5-1 with TRBJ2-7; possibly TRBD1 for D (5 bases). The CDR3 contains 15 residues. Germline V CDR1 and CDR2: SGHRS, YFSETQ. V was trimmed by 1 base and J by 0 bases, leaving 11 bases between them. CDR3 residues: CASSLQRQSSYEQYF. DNA of the CDR3: TGCGCCAGCAGCTTGCAAAGACAGAGCTCCTACGAGCAGTACTTC.

This clone was found once. This sequence joins TRBV3-1 (or the pseudogene TRBV3-2) and TRBJ1-4; a weak D match, TRBD1 (5 bases). This CDR3 is 14 amino acids long. Deletions cut 0 bases from V and 8 bases from J, with 10 bases between. Germline V lookup: CDR1 LGHDT, CDR2 YNNKEL (reference sequence). CDR3 sequence (DNA): TGTGCCAGCAGCCAAGATGCAGGGATCGAAAAACTGTTTTTT. This encodes CASSQDAGIEKLFF.

The rearrangement joins TRBV24-1 to TRBJ1-5; no clear D gene. The CDR3 runs 13 residues. The V end was cut by 7 bases, the J end by 4 bases, with 10 bases between. Germline-derived CDR1 and CDR2 are KGHDR and SFDVKD. The CDR3 spells CATRVGENQPQHF. As DNA, the CDR3 is TGTGCCACCAGGGTTGGGGAGAATCAGCCCCAGCATTTT.

This clone was detected once. The chain joins TRBV5-6 to TRBJ2-2, with 14 bases lining up with TRBD2. The CDR3 runs to 18 residues. CDR1 and CDR2 (germline): SGHDT, YYEEEE. Trimming removed 2 bases from V and 2 bases from J; junction bases left unmatched: 5. The CDR3 coding sequence is TGTGCCAGCAGCTTCCGGACTAGCGGGAGGATTAACACCGGGGAGCTGTTTTTT. Translated, it gives CASSFRTSGRINTGELFF.

This chain joins TRBV5-8 and TRBJ1-2, with 7 bases aligning to TRBD1. CDR1 and CDR2 (germline): SGHTS, YDEGEE. The CDR3 length is 12 residues. V shed 2 bases and J 13 bases; nucleotides not matched to a gene: 8. CDR3 loop: CASSFNRGRFTF. CDR3 sequence (DNA): TGTGCCAGCAGCTTCAACAGGGGTCGGTTCACCTTC.

This clone was detected once. The rearrangement links TRBV6-5 to TRBJ2-1; a possible D gene is TRBD2 (5 bases). Germline CDR1 MNHEY, CDR2 SVGAGI. The CDR3 totals 14 residues. The V and J ends lost 4 bases and 6 bases respectively, with 13 bases between them. CDR3 DNA: TGTGCCAGCAGTTCGGACTCTTTAGGCAATGAGCAGTTCTTC. Its protein product is CASSSDSLGNEQFF.

The chain joins TRBV6-6 to TRBJ1-2, with D tentatively TRBD1 (5 bases). Trimming removed 7 bases from V and 7 bases from J, with 19 bases in between. The germline CDR1 and CDR2 sequences are MNHNY and SVGAGI (reference sequence). This CDR3 contains 14 residues. The CDR3 loop is CASTPGGSTSGYTF. CDR3 DNA sequence: TGTGCCAGCACCCCTGGGGGGAGTACGTCTGGCTACACCTTC.

This clone was detected once. V gene TRBV4-3 combines with J gene TRBJ2-3; a possible D gene is TRBD2 (6 bases). Trimming removed 4 bases at V and 5 bases at J, with 10 bases between. Per the germline V gene, CDR1 is LGHNA and CDR2 is YSLEER. The CDR3 spans 13 residues. The CDR3 reads CASSPGVQDTQYF. CDR3 in DNA: TGCGCCAGCAGCCCGGGAGTCCAAGATACGCAGTATTTT.

The CDR3, as DNA: TGTGCCAGCAGTGGGGGGTGGGACAGCAGAAGCAATCAGCCCCAGCATTTT. Encoded protein: CASSGGWDSRSNQPQHF. The chain recombines TRBV6-2 or TRBV6-3 with TRBJ1-5; TRBD1 matches 7 bases. V was clipped by 5 bases and J by 1 base; unmatched bases: 11. The germline V gene has CDR1 MNHEY and CDR2 SVGEGT. The CDR3 loop spans 17 amino acids.

The gene calls are TRBV5-1 and TRBJ1-1; a possible D gene is TRBD1 (5 bases). The CDR3 has 14 residues. Germline V CDR1 and CDR2: SGHRS, YFSETQ. Trimming pared 3 bases from V and 1 base from J, leaving 10 bases between. The CDR3 reads CASSSGRGNTEAFF. The CDR3 nucleotides are TGCGCCAGCAGCTCCGGGAGGGGGAACACTGAAGCTTTCTTT.